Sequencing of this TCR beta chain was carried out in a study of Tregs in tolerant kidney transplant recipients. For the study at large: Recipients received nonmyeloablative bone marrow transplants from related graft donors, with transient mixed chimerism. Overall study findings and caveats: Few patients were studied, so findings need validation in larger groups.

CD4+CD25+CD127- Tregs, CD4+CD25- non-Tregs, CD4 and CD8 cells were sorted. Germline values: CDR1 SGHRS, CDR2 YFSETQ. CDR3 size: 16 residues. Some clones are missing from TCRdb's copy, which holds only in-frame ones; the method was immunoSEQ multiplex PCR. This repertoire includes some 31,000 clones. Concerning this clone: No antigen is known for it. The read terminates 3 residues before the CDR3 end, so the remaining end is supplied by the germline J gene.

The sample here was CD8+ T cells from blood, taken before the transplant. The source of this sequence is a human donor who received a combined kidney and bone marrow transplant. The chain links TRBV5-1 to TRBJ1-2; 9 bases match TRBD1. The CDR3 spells CASSFGEGTGSEGYTF. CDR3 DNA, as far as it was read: TGCGCCAGCAGCTTCGGGGAGGGGACAGGGTCTGAAGGC.